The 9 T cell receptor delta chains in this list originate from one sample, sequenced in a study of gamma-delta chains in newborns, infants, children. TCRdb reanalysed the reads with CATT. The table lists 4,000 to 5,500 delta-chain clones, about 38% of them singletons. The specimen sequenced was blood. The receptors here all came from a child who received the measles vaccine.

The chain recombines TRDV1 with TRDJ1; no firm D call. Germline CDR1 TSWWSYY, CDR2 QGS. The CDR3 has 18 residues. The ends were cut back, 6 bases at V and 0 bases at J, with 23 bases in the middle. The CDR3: CALGDNFRFSTYTDKLIF. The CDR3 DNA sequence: TGTGCTCTTGGAGATAATTTCCGCTTTAGCACGTACACCGATAAACTCATCTTT.

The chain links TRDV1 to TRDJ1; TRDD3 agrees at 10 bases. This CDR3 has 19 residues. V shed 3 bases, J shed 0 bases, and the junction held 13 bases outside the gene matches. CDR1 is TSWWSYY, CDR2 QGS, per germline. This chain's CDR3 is CALGDRPLLGDPYTDKLIF. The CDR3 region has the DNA TGTGCTCTTGGGGACCGGCCTCTACTGGGGGATCCGTACACCGATAAACTCATCTTT.

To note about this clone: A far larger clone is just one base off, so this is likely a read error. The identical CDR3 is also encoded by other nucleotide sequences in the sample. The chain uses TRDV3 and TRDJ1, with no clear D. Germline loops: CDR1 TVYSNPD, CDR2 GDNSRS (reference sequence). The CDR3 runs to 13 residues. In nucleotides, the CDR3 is TGTGCCTTCCCCCGCTTCTACACCGACAAACTCATCTTT. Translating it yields CAFPRFYTDKLIF.

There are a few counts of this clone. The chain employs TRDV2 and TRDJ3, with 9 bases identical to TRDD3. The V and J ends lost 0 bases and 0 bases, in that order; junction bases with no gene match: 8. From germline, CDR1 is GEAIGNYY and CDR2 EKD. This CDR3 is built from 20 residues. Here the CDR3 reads CACDTATGGPRSWDTRQMFF. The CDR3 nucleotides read TGTGCCTGTGACACCGCTACTGGGGGACCCCGCTCCTGGGACACCCGACAGATGTTTTTC.

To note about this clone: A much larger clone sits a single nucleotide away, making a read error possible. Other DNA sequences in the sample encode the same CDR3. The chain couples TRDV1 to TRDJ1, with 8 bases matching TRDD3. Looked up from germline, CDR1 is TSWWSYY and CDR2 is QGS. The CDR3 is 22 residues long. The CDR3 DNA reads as TGTGCTCTTGGGGAACCGGGCCTCCCTCCCATTGACTGGGGGCCTAACACCGATAAGCTCATCTTT. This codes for CALGEPGLPPIDWGPNTDKLIF.

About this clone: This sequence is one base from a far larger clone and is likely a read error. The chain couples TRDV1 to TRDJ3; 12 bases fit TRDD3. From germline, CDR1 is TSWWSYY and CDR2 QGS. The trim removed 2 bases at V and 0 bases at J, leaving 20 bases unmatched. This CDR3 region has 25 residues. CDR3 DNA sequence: TGTGCTCTTGGGGAAAGGGGCCCCCTACACTGGGGGATACTTCAAAGCTCCTGGGACACCCGACAGATGTTTTTC. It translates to CALGERGPLHWGILQSSWDTRQMFF.

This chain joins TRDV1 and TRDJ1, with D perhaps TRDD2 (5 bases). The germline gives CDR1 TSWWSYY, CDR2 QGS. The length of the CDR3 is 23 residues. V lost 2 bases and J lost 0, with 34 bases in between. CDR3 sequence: CALGEVTAPYVAVAPGYTDKLIF. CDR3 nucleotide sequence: TGTGCTCTTGGGGAAGTAACTGCTCCCTACGTCGCTGTCGCCCCCGGGTACACCGATAAACTCATCTTT.

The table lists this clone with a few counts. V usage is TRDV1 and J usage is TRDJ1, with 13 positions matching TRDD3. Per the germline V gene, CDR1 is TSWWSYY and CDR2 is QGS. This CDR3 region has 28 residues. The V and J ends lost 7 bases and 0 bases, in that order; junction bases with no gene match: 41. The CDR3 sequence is CALVFRASEQWISVLGDTGPLYTDKLIF. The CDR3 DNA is TGTGCTCTTGTGTTCAGGGCATCCGAGCAGTGGATTTCCGTACTGGGGGATACGGGGCCACTGTACACCGATAAACTCATCTTT.

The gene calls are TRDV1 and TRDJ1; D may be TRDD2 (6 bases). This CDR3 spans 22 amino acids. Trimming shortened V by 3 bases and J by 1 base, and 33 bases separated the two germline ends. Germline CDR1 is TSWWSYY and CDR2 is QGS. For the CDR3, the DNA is TGTGCTCTTGGGGAGCCTCGCCTTCCCCCAGGGCACGCGGGAAGCGTCACCGATAAACTCATCTTT. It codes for CALGEPRLPPGHAGSVTDKLIF.